The TCR beta chain under discussion was sequenced for a study of beta chain features in type 1 diabetes. The CDR3 spans 15 residues. V was shortened by 2 bases and J by 7 bases, with 17 bases between the two germline ends. CDR1 and CDR2 (germline): MNHNY, SVGAGI (reference sequence). What was sequenced were expressed TCRB transcripts, since all of the isolated RNA had been reverse transcribed. Only in-frame clones appear in the TCRdb table, and some are missing; sequencing was by immunoSEQ multiplex PCR. The data hold 900,000 or so clones, with 15% to 20% observed a single time. V gene TRBV6-6 combines with J gene TRBJ2-5; TRBD1 is a possible D gene (6 bases). The receptor comes from a woman under 30 in good health. Specimen: naive CD4+ T cells from blood. The CDR3 DNA sequence: TGTGCCAGCAGTTACCCAGCCAGGGGAGCTGGGACCCAGTACTTC. Its protein product is CASSYPARGAGTQYF.